This is a list of T cell receptor beta chains from one sample in a study of OX40 agonist ivuxolimab in advanced cancers. Method: immunoSEQ multiplex PCR; TCRdb's copy keeps in-frame clones and lacks some. This sample carries approximately 77,000 clones, about 87% of them seen once, and the ten largest clones take under 7%. This sample comprised CD4+ or CD8+ T cells sorted from blood, obtained in a trial of the OX40 agonist ivuxolimab. The origin of the receptors is an adult with an advanced solid tumor such as melanoma, head and neck, liver or kidney cancer. The conserved cysteine and the conserved F or W are not part of the CDR3 here. The order of the fields is J gene, V gene, CDR3 protein.

j_call: TRBJ1-6
v_call: TRBV6-5
cdr3_aa: ASSYSKGGSPLH

j_call: TRBJ1-1
v_call: TRBV11-3
cdr3_aa: ASSLGTGKDTEAF

j_call: TRBJ2-2
v_call: TRBV2
cdr3_aa: ASSEAGLWTGELF

j_call: TRBJ1-4
v_call: TRBV18
cdr3_aa: ASSLAGESEKLF

j_call: TRBJ2-1
v_call: TRBV4-3
cdr3_aa: ASSENSFANEQF

j_call: TRBJ2-7
v_call: TRBV9
cdr3_aa: ASSVDVSSYEQY

j_call: TRBJ2-1
v_call: TRBV7-3
cdr3_aa: ASSPQSSNEQF

j_call: TRBJ2-2
v_call: TRBV7-9
cdr3_aa: ASSRQLNTGELF

j_call: TRBJ2-3
v_call: TRBV9
cdr3_aa: ASSPALLTDTQY

j_call: TRBJ2-7
v_call: TRBV18
cdr3_aa: ASSPVTASYEQY

j_call: TRBJ1-2
v_call: TRBV6-5
cdr3_aa: ASSYPWDSYGYT

j_call: TRBJ2-5
v_call: TRBV7-2
cdr3_aa: ASSLGGGLETQY

j_call: TRBJ2-1
v_call: TRBV5-1
cdr3_aa: ASSLVSSGRYNEQF

j_call: TRBJ1-1
v_call: TRBV5-1
cdr3_aa: ASSLEGNTEAF

j_call: TRBJ2-1
v_call: TRBV21-1
cdr3_aa: ASSKAGGVGHEQF

j_call: TRBJ2-7
v_call: TRBV7-2
cdr3_aa: ASSLSQGVPYEQY

j_call: TRBJ2-2
v_call: TRBV5-1
cdr3_aa: ASSVPDSTGELF

j_call: TRBJ1-2
v_call: TRBV4-1
cdr3_aa: ASRLVTGNNYGYT

j_call: TRBJ1-4
v_call: TRBV6-6
cdr3_aa: ASEQGYGKLF

j_call: TRBJ1-4
v_call: TRBV19
cdr3_aa: ASSEERVNEKLF

j_call: TRBJ1-1
v_call: TRBV7-9
cdr3_aa: ASSLLSEAF

j_call: TRBJ2-7
v_call: TRBV7-2
cdr3_aa: ASSPGQGMSSYEQY

j_call: TRBJ2-5
v_call: TRBV5-4
cdr3_aa: ASSFEQVQETQY

j_call: TRBJ1-5
v_call: TRBV29-1
cdr3_aa: SVVTYSNQPQH

j_call: TRBJ2-5
v_call: TRBV27
cdr3_aa: ASSSKRETQY

j_call: TRBJ2-1
v_call: TRBV7-7
cdr3_aa: ASSRLAGAYNEQF

j_call: TRBJ2-3
v_call: TRBV10-3
cdr3_aa: AISGQGASDTQY

j_call: TRBJ2-7
v_call: TRBV7-9
cdr3_aa: ASSGRSWVSNEQY

j_call: TRBJ1-1
v_call: TRBV19
cdr3_aa: ASSRGLMNTEAF

j_call: TRBJ1-5
v_call: TRBV7-2
cdr3_aa: ASSYSTSNQPQH

j_call: TRBJ1-1
v_call: TRBV5-8
cdr3_aa: ASSTRGRGNTEAF

j_call: TRBJ2-1
v_call: TRBV10-3
cdr3_aa: AISESYGRSSYNEQF

j_call: TRBJ2-5
v_call: TRBV6-4
cdr3_aa: ASTQSRGQGVVETQY

j_call: TRBJ2-2
v_call: TRBV7-9
cdr3_aa: ASSFTSGGGELF

j_call: TRBJ1-5
v_call: TRBV19
cdr3_aa: ASSIGGASNQPQH

j_call: TRBJ1-4
v_call: TRBV7-9
cdr3_aa: ASSYSTDEKLF

j_call: TRBJ1-2
v_call: TRBV5-1
cdr3_aa: ASSQDGEGGYT

j_call: TRBJ1-1
v_call: TRBV5-6
cdr3_aa: ASSFLSGQTEAF

j_call: TRBJ1-1
v_call: TRBV23-1
cdr3_aa: ASSPPGGWATEAF

j_call: TRBJ2-7
v_call: TRBV27
cdr3_aa: ASSIGLAGGPGQY

j_call: TRBJ1-2
v_call: TRBV18
cdr3_aa: ASSQGQAQYGYT

j_call: TRBJ2-7
v_call: TRBV27
cdr3_aa: ASSPRETSYEQY

j_call: TRBJ1-2
v_call: TRBV6-6
cdr3_aa: ASSGPWGGNGYT

j_call: TRBJ1-3
v_call: TRBV19
cdr3_aa: ASSSSSGNTIY

j_call: TRBJ2-5
v_call: TRBV2
cdr3_aa: ASSRTGDGDETQY

j_call: TRBJ2-5
v_call: TRBV18
cdr3_aa: ASSPSIRATQETQY

j_call: TRBJ1-3
v_call: TRBV5-1
cdr3_aa: ASSLEYTGAGNTIY

j_call: TRBJ2-2
v_call: TRBV7-3
cdr3_aa: ASSPTRVGELF

j_call: TRBJ1-1
v_call: TRBV5-6
cdr3_aa: ASSLATVTVGLMNTEAF

j_call: TRBJ1-2
v_call: TRBV28
cdr3_aa: ASRPTDQGRYGYT

j_call: TRBJ2-1
v_call: TRBV5-4
cdr3_aa: ASSFSGSSYNEQF